Included here is one T cell receptor (beta chain) sequence, with context. Its matching antigen is unknown. Germline CDR1 is GTSNPN and CDR2 is SVGIG (reference sequence). V shed 5 bases and J 7 bases; nucleotides not matched to a gene: 8. CDR3 length: 14 residues. This record belongs to a study of shared clonotypes between healthy human individuals. The overall study: The plates for each donor numbered three CD4 naive, three CD4 memory, two CD8 naive and one CD8 memory.

Naive CD8 cells comprised CD45RO-negative, CCR7-positively selected cells, excluding terminally differentiated effector memory CD45RA+ cells. Donors, healthy HIV-negative adults, lacked recent acute infections or vaccinations. Study outcomes and limitations: Across subsets, estimated richness was generally greater for naive than for memory populations.

Evenly divided among several immunoSEQ plates was the genomic DNA of each subset. This table comes from immunoSEQ multiplex PCR, and its TCRdb copy is limited to in-frame clones, with some not included. Here the sample spans about 2 million clones, about 95% being singletons. The sequence derives from a man aged 18-30 years in good health. This chain connects TRBV30 to TRBJ1-4, with 9 bases that match TRBD1. The sample was naive CD8+ T cells sorted from blood. CDR3 protein: CAWATGTGSEKLFF. The DNA for the CDR3 is TGTGCCTGGGCAACCGGGACAGGGAGTGAAAAACTGTTTTTT.